This T cell receptor beta chain came from a study of cytomegalovirus exposure and HLA in healthy donors. Whole-study results and caveats: Further analysis was carried out later, and it showed several of the most significant clusters appearing linked to common viral pathogens.

V gave up 5 bases and J gave up 8 bases; unmatched junction bases: 10. There are 14 residues in the CDR3. The germline CDR1 and CDR2 sequences are SGHRS and YFSETQ. PCR primers comprised 60 Vbeta and 13 Jbeta primers. Sequenced by immunoSEQ multiplex PCR; TCRdb stores in-frame clones only, minus some. This sample has approximately 88,000 clones, with under 65% found just once. Turning to this clone: The antigen remains unidentified.

This TCR was sampled from a man in his sixties in good health and CMV-seronegative. This chain links TRBV5-1 with TRBJ2-1; 7 bases are a match to TRBD2. Sequenced: PBMCs. CDR3 sequence reads: CASRGTTLLDEQFF. The DNA for the CDR3 is TGCGCCAGCAGAGGGACTACCCTTCTGGATGAGCAGTTCTTC.